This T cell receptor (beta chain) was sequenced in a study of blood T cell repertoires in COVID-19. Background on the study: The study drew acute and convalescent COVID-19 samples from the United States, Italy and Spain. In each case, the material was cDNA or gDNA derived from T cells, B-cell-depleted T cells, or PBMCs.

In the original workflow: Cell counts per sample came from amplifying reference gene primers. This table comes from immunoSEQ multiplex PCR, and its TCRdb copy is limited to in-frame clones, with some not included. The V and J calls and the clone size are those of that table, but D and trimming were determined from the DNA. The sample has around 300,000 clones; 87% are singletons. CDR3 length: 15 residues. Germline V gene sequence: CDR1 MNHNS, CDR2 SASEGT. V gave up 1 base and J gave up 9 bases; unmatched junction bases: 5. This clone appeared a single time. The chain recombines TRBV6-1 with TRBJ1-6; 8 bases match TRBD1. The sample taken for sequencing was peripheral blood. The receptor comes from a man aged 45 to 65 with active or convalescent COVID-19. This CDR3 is CASSEGPGGSSPLHF. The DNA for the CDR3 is TGTGCCAGCAGTGAAGGTCCAGGGGGCAGTTCACCCCTCCACTTT.